This T cell receptor (beta chain) was found in a study of blood T cell repertoires in COVID-19. Assay: immunoSEQ multiplex PCR; the TCRdb copy retains only in-frame clones and omits some. This table holds a few hundred thousand clones, 75% to 90% found once. The CDR3 spans 18 residues. The V gene lost 1 base and the J gene lost 0 bases, with 17 bases spanning the gap. CDR1 and CDR2 from the germline V gene are SGHNT and YENEEA. The V call is TRBV11-3, the J call TRBJ2-3; D not certain. The receptor was derived from a man aged 35-49 years who had recovered from COVID-19. The sample consisted of PBMCs or T cells enriched from blood (not recorded which). The CDR3 nucleotides read TGTGCCAGCAGCTTAGGCCCTCCCTTCGCGGCTAGCACAGATACGCAGTATTTT. As protein: CASSLGPPFAASTDTQYF.